This record covers a single TCR beta chain. Those who participated ranged in age from roughly 18 to 90 years and resided in 20 to 30 US areas. This entry belongs to a study of blood T cell repertoires in COVID-19. On the study more broadly: The cDNA or gDNA used as material had been derived from T cells, B-cell-depleted T cells, or PBMCs.

In the study's own analysis: Nucleated cell counts were estimated from reference gene primer amplification. Here immunoSEQ multiplex PCR was the method, and the copy in TCRdb shows in-frame clones only, minus some. V, J and clone size derive from that table, while D and trimming were established from the DNA sequence. The repertoire consists of about 260,000 clones, with 91% occurring once and the leading ten covering 2.5% to 3%. The clonotype was recovered from a middle-aged man who had been exposed to COVID-19. Sequenced input: PBMCs or T cells enriched from blood (not recorded which).

The CDR3 is CASSFTRMNTEAFF. DNA of the CDR3: TGTGCCAGCAGTTTTACCAGAATGAACACTGAAGCTTTCTTT. V gene TRBV28 combines with J gene TRBJ1-1; D gene ambiguous. Deletions cut 3 bases from V and 0 bases from J, with 8 bases between. This CDR3 is built from 14 residues. The germline V gene encodes CDR1 MDHEN and CDR2 SYDVKM.